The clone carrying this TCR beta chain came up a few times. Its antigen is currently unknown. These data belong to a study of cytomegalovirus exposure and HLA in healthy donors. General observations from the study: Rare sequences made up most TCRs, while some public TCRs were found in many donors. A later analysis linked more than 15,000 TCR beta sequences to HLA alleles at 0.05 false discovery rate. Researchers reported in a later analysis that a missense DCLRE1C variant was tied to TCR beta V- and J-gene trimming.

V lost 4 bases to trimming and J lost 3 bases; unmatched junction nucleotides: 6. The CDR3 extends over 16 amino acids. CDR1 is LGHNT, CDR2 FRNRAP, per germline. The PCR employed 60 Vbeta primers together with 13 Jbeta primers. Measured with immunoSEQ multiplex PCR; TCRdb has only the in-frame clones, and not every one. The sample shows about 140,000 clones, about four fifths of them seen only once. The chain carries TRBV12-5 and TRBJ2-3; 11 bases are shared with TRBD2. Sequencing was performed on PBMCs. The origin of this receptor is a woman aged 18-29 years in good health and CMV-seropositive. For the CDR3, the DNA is TGTGCTAGTGGTTCCACCCTAGCGGGGGGAACAGATACGCAGTATTTT. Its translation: CASGSTLAGGTDTQYF.